The clone carrying this T cell receptor beta chain was detected ten times or more. The target antigen is unknown. This entry comes from a study of Graves' ophthalmopathy and Graves' hyperthyroidism. RNA transcripts were the template, and TCR beta CDR3 regions were amplified from them. First-round RT-PCR relied on HTBI primers, and a second-round multiplex PCR came next. TCRdb used MiXCR to reprocess the multiplex PCR reads, holding one entry per CDR3 protein. This table holds about 740,000 distinct CDR3 sequences, around 40% found once. Germline-derived CDR1 and CDR2 are SGHTA and FQGNSA. V dropped 5 bases and J dropped 5; count of bases not matched to a gene: 11. This CDR3 is 15 amino acids long. Pregnant or lactating patients and those with other autoimmune diseases or uncontrolled infections were excluded. Study-wide results and limits: Most clonotypes expanded in thyroid above 0.001 frequency were present in blood too.

Sequencing was performed on peripheral blood. V is TRBV7-2 and J is TRBJ2-5; 7 positions match TRBD2. The receptor was isolated from an adult man with Graves' ophthalmopathy. This chain's CDR3 is CASSHNGGGYETQYF. The CDR3 DNA reads as TGTGCCAGCAGCCACAACGGGGGAGGGTATGAGACCCAGTACTTC.